The sample holds a few counts of the clone carrying this T cell receptor (beta chain). Germline-derived CDR1 and CDR2 are SGDLS and YYNGEE. CDR3 size: 15 residues. Trimming cost V 3 bases and J 11 bases; bases outside gene matches: 13. The sample is drawn from a study of CD8+ T cells in alopecia areata. Extraction of RNA preceded its reverse transcription into cDNA, which served as the sequencing template. TCRdb keeps only in-frame clones here, not all; method: immunoSEQ multiplex PCR. Seen here are 110,000 to 150,000 clones, around 50% observed once, and the top ten hold under 8%. The sample was CD4+ T cells sorted from blood, taken at week 0. The TCR comes from a human donor with alopecia areata. This chain connects TRBV9 to TRBJ2-1; 8 positions agree with TRBD1. In nucleotides, the CDR3 is TGTGCCAGCAGCGAGGGGACAGGTCAAGAACACCAGCAGTTCTTC. As protein: CASSEGTGQEHQQFF. The variable domain in full, completed from reference TRBV9 and TRBJ2-1, reads DSGVTQTPKHLITATGQRVTLRCSPRSGDLSVYWYQQSLDQGLQFLIQYYNGEERAKGNILERFSAQQFPDLHSELNLSSLELGDSALYFCASSEGTGQEHQQFFGPGTRLTVL.